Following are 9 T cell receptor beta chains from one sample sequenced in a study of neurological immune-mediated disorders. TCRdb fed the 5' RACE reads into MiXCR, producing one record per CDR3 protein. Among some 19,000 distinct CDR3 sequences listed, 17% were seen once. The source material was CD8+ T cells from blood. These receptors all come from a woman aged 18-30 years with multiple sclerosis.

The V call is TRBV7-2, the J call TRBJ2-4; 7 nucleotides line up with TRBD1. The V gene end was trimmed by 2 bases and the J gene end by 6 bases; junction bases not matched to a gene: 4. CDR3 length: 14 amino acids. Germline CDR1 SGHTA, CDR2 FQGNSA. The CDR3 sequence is CASSLSAGGNIQYF. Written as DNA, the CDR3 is TGTGCCAGCAGCTTATCGGCAGGGGGAAACATTCAGTACTTC.

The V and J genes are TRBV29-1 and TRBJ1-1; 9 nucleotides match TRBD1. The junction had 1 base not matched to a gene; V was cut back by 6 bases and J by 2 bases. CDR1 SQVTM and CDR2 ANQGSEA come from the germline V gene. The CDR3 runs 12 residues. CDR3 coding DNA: TGCAGCGTGGGACAGGGAAACACTGAAGCTTTCTTT. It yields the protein CSVGQGNTEAFF.

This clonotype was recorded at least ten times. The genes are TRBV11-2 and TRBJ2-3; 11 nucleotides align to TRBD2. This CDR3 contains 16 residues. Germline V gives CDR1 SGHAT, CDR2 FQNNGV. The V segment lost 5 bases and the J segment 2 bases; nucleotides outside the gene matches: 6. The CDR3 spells CASSLTSGRYTDTQYF. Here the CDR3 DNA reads TGTGCCAGCAGCCTCACTAGCGGGAGATACACAGATACGCAGTATTTT.

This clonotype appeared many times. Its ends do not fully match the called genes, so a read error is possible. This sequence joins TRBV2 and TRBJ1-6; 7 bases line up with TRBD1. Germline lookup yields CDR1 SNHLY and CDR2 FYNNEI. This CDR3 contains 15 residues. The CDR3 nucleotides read TGTGCCAGCAGGGAAGACAGGGAAGATAATTCACCCCTCCACTTT. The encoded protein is CASREDREDNSPLHF.

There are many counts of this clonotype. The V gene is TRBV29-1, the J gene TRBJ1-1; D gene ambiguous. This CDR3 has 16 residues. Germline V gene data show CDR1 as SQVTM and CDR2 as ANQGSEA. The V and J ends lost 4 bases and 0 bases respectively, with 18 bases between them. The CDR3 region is CSVVDRNTEMNTEAFF. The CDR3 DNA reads TGCAGCGTTGTGGACCGAAATACAGAAATGAACACTGAAGCTTTCTTT.

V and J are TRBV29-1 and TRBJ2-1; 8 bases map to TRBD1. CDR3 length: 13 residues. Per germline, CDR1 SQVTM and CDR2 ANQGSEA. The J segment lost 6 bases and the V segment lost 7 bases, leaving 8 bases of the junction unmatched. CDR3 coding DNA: TGCAGCGCTGGACAGGGACTCGGCAATGAGCAGTTCTTC. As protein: CSAGQGLGNEQFF.

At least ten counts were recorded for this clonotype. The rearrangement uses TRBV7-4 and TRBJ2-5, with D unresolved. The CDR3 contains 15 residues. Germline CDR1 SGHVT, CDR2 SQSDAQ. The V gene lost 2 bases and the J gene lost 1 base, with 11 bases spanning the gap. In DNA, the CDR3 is TGTGCCAGCAGCTTAAGTTATACGTGCCAAGAGACCCAGTACTTC. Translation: CASSLSYTCQETQYF.

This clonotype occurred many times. The CDR3 region is CASSEGGSDGYTF. The CDR3 DNA is TGCGCCAGCAGTGAGGGGGGTTCGGATGGCTACACCTTC. The chain joins TRBV10-1 to TRBJ1-2; D perhaps matches TRBD1 (5 bases). This CDR3 spans 13 amino acids. CDR1 and CDR2 from the germline V gene are WNHNN and SYGVQD (reference sequence). V dropped 2 bases and J dropped 6 bases, with 10 bases sitting between them.

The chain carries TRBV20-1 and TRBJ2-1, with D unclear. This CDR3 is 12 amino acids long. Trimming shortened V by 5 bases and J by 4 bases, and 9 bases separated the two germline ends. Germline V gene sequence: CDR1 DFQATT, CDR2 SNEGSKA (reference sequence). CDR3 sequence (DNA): TGCAGTGCTGTCCCCACATACAATGAGCAGTTCTTC. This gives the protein CSAVPTYNEQFF.